This T cell receptor (beta chain) was recorded in a study of shared clonotypes between healthy human individuals. General study results and limits: Investigators expected sequencing depth to affect clonotype sharing among donors. Blood was the sole source, and tissue repertoires probably differ.

Running of the assay took place at deep level. The table came from immunoSEQ multiplex PCR; TCRdb's copy has only in-frame clones and leaves some out. The data show about 2.3 million clones, about 90% seen once. The CDR3 consists of 18 residues. Looked up from germline, CDR1 is MDHEN and CDR2 is SYDVKM. V shed 7 bases and J 1 base; nucleotides not matched to a gene: 15. A note on this clone: The antigen remains undetermined.

This chain links TRBV28 with TRBJ2-1; 8 bases line up with TRBD2. The sample was naive CD4+ T cells from PBMCs. Subset specified: CD45RA+ positively selected. The receptor's source is a man younger than 35 in good health. Some clones in this sample may be carry-over from other donors' samples. Here the CDR3 DNA reads TGTGCCAGCATGACTGTGGACGGTTCTAGCGGGTCCTACAATGAGCAGTTCTTC. This gives the protein CASMTVDGSSGSYNEQFF.